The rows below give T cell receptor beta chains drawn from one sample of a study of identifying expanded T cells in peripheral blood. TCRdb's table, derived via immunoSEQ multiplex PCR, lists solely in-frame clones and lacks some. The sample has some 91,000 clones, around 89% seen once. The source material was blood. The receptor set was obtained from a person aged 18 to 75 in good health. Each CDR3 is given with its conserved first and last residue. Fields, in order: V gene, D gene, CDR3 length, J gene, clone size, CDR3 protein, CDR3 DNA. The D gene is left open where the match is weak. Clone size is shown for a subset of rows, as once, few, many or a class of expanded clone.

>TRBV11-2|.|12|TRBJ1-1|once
CASSLDFSEAFF
TGTGCCAGCAGCTTAGATTTTTCTGAAGCTTTCTTT
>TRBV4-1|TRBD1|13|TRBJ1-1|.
CASSQTGGSEAFF
TGCGCCAGCAGCCAAACAGGGGGCTCTGAAGCTTTCTTT
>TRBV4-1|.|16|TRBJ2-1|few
CASSQVNLVVTDEQFF
TGCGCCAGCAGCCAGGTAAATTTGGTGGTGACGGATGAGCAGTTCTTC
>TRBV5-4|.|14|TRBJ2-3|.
CASSLRGLGDTQYF
TGTGCCAGCAGCTTGCGGGGGCTGGGGGATACGCAGTATTTT
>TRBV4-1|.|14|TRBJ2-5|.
CASSQEGGSETQYF
TGCGCCAGCAGCCAAGAAGGAGGGTCAGAGACCCAGTACTTC
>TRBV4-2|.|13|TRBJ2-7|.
CASSQGQTYEQYF
TGTGCCAGCAGCCAAGGACAGACCTACGAGCAGTACTTC
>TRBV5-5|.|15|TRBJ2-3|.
CASSLDGTSTDTQYF
TGTGCCAGCAGCTTGGACGGGACTAGCACAGATACGCAGTATTTT
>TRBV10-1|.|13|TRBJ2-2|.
CASSRGNTGELFF
TGCGCCAGCAGTCGAGGGAACACCGGGGAGCTGTTTTTT
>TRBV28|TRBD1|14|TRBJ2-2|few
CASTGTGVTGELFF
TGTGCCAGCACCGGGACAGGGGTAACCGGGGAGCTGTTTTTT
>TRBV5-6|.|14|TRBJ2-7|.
CASSLVWKTYEQYF
TGTGCCAGCAGCTTGGTCTGGAAAACCTACGAGCAGTACTTC
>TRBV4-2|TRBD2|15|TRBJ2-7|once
CASSPTSAPSYEQYF
TGTGCCAGCAGCCCGACTAGCGCACCCTCCTACGAGCAGTACTTC
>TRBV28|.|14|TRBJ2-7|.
CASSLTAEVYEQYF
TGTGCCAGCAGTTTAACAGCGGAAGTCTACGAGCAGTACTTC
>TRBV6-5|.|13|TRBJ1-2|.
CASSDSANYGYTF
TGTGCCAGCAGTGACTCAGCTAACTATGGCTACACCTTC
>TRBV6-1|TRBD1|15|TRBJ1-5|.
CASSEQSGGVLPQHF
TGTGCCAGCAGTGAACAATCAGGGGGGGTTCTGCCCCAGCATTTT
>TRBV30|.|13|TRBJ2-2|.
CAWRGIAHRELFF
TGTGCCTGGAGGGGCATAGCACACCGGGAGCTGTTTTTT
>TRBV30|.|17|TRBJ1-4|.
CAWSDVSLGITNEKLFF
TGTGCCTGGAGTGATGTCAGTCTCGGGATAACTAATGAAAAACTGTTTTTT
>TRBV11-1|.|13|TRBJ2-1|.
CASSNHVYNEQFF
TGTGCCAGCAGCAACCACGTCTACAATGAGCAGTTCTTC
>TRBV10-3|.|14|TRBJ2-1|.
CATNSRGGDNEQFF
TGTGCCACAAACAGCCGCGGAGGGGACAATGAGCAGTTCTTC
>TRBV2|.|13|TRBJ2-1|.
CASSYQAYNEQFF
TGTGCCAGCAGTTACCAGGCGTACAATGAGCAGTTCTTC
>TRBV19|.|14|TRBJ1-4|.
CASRPRGTVEKLFF
TGTGCCAGTAGACCGAGGGGGACGGTTGAAAAACTGTTTTTT
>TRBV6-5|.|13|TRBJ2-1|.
CASAVGSYNEQFF
TGTGCCAGCGCGGTGGGCTCCTACAATGAGCAGTTCTTC
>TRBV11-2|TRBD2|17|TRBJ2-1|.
CASSARLAGGPGHEQFF
TGTGCCAGCAGCGCCCGACTAGCGGGGGGGCCAGGGCATGAGCAGTTCTTC
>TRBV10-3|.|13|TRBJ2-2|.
CAISEGGDSGLFF
TGTGCCATCAGTGAGGGGGGGGACAGCGGTCTGTTTTTT
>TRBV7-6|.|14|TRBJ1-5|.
CASSPTASEQPQHF
TGTGCCAGCAGCCCGACGGCTTCTGAACAGCCCCAGCATTTT
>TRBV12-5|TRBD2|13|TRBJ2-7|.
CASGTGTSGKQYF
TGTGCTAGTGGTACTGGGACTAGCGGCAAGCAGTACTTC
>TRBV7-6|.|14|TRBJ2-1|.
CASSLGPQYNEQFF
TGTGCCAGCAGTTTAGGACCCCAGTACAATGAGCAGTTCTTC
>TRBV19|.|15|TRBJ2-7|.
CASSIDGGIGYEQYF
TGTGCCAGTAGTATAGATGGAGGGATCGGCTACGAGCAGTACTTC
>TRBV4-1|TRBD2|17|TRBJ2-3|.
CASSQGRQGKREAPQYF
TGCGCCAGCAGCCAAGGGAGACAGGGTAAGCGGGAGGCCCCACAGTATTTT
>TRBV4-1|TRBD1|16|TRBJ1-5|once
CASSPSPTGADQPQHF
TGCGCCAGCAGCCCGTCGCCGACAGGGGCGGATCAGCCCCAGCATTTT
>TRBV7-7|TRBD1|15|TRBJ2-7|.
CASTSRTGPTYEQYF
TGTGCCAGCACCTCGCGGACAGGTCCCACCTACGAGCAGTACTTC
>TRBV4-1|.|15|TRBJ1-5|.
CASSPTQGNNQPQHF
TGCGCCAGCAGCCCTACACAGGGAAACAATCAGCCCCAGCATTTT
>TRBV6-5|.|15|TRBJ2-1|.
CASRVGGPSYNEQFF
TGTGCCAGCAGAGTCGGGGGCCCTTCCTACAATGAGCAGTTCTTC
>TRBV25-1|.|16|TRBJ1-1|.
CASSDPPPENSTEAFF
TGTGCCAGCAGTGATCCCCCCCCTGAAAACTCCACTGAAGCTTTCTTT
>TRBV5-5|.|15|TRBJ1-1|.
CASSWRGQAGTEAFF
TGTGCCAGCAGCTGGAGGGGCCAAGCGGGCACTGAAGCTTTCTTT
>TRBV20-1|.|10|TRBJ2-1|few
CSASRNEQFF
TGCAGTGCTAGTCGTAATGAGCAGTTCTTC
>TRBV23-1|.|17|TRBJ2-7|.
CATETIHKKRLWYEQYF
TGCGCCACCGAGACAATCCACAAAAAAAGATTGTGGTACGAGCAGTACTTC
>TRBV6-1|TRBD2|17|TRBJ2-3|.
CASRGTSGGASTDTQYF
TGTGCCAGCCGTGGGACTAGCGGGGGGGCTAGCACAGATACGCAGTATTTT
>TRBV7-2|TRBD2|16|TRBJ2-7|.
CASSGGEASGVYEQYF
TGTGCCAGCAGCGGAGGAGAGGCTAGCGGGGTCTACGAGCAGTACTTC
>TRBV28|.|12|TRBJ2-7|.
CASKGSYYEQYF
TGTGCCAGCAAGGGCAGCTACTACGAGCAGTACTTC
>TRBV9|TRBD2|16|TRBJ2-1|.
CASSASLAGGPHEQFF
TGTGCCAGCAGCGCCTCACTAGCGGGGGGGCCACATGAGCAGTTCTTC
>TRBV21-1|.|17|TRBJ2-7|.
CASSKALRTGVSYEQYF
TGTGCCAGCAGCAAAGCGCTTCGGACAGGGGTATCCTACGAGCAGTACTTC
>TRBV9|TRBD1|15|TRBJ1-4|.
CASSAGQGPNEKLFF
TGTGCCAGCAGCGCGGGACAGGGCCCTAATGAAAAACTGTTTTTT
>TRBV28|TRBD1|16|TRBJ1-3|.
CASSSTPGTGRDTIYF
TGTGCCAGCAGTTCAACCCCCGGGACAGGGCGCGACACCATATATTTT
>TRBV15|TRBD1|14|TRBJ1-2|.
CATSRQGDGYGYTF
TGTGCCACCAGCAGACAGGGGGATGGCTATGGCTACACCTTC
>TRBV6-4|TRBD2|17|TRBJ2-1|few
CASSDGAGGGSYNEQFF
TGTGCCAGCAGTGACGGGGCGGGAGGAGGCTCCTACAATGAGCAGTTCTTC
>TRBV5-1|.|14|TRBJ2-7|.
CASSLGRLSYEQYF
TGCGCCAGCAGCTTGGGGCGGCTCTCCTACGAGCAGTACTTC
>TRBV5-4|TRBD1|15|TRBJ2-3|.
CASSSPRQGSYTQYF
TGTGCCAGCAGCTCTCCTCGACAGGGGTCCTATACGCAGTATTTT
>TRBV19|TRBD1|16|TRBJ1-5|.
CASTSEEGTGSQPQHF
TGTGCCAGTACCTCCGAAGAGGGGACAGGGTCACAGCCCCAGCATTTT
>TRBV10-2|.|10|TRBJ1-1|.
CASGGTEAFF
TGCGCCAGCGGGGGCACTGAAGCTTTCTTT
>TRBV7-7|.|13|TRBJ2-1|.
CASSFNLDNEQFF
TGTGCCAGCAGCTTCAACTTAGACAATGAGCAGTTCTTC
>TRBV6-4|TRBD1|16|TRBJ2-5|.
CASSRRDRGYQETQYF
TGTGCCAGCAGTCGCCGGGACAGGGGGTATCAAGAGACCCAGTACTTC
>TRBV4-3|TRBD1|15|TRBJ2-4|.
CASSRSLGGWNIQYF
TGCGCCAGCAGCCGCTCTTTAGGGGGCTGGAACATTCAGTACTTC
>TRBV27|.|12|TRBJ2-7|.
CASSSQKREQYF
TGTGCCAGCAGCTCTCAGAAAAGAGAGCAGTACTTC